A single sample gave rise to the 3 T cell receptor beta chains below, sequenced in a study of T cells in Graves' hyperthyroidism and ophthalmopathy. Amplification yielded TCR beta CDR3 regions, with RNA transcripts as the source. The primer set for the first-round RT-PCR of the TCR CDR3 was HTBI. TCRdb fed the multiplex PCR reads into MiXCR, producing one record per CDR3 protein. This table has some 700,000 distinct CDR3 sequences, approximately 15% appearing once. The sample comprised blood. The receptors come from a man aged 45-65 years with Graves' hyperthyroidism.

This clonotype was picked up many times. CDR3 sequence reads: CASRSDRGNSYEQYF. The DNA for the CDR3 is TGTGCCAGCAGATCAGACAGGGGAAACTCCTACGAGCAGTACTTC. The chain recombines TRBV6-1 with TRBJ2-7; 8 positions agree with TRBD1. The trim removed 6 bases at V and 0 bases at J, leaving 7 bases unmatched. The germline CDR1 and CDR2 sequences are MNHNS and SASEGT. The CDR3 totals 15 residues.

This clonotype was detected only a few times. The gene calls are TRBV6-1 and TRBJ2-7, with 8 bases aligning to TRBD1. Per germline, CDR1 MNHNS and CDR2 SASEGT. J was trimmed by 3 bases and V by 7 bases; bases with no gene match: 11. This CDR3 has 15 amino acids. The CDR3, as DNA: TGTGCCAGCACTGGCTCGGGACAGGAGAACTACGAGCAGTACTTC. Its translation is CASTGSGQENYEQYF.

This clonotype has only a few counts. The gene calls are TRBV19 and TRBJ2-1; D remains unclear. There are 14 residues in the CDR3. Trimming removed 3 bases at V and 7 bases at J, with 13 bases between. Germline assignment: CDR1 LNHDA and CDR2 SQIVND (reference sequence). As DNA, the CDR3 is TGTGCCAGTAGTATTATGCCAAGGTCGAATGAGCAGTTCTTC. Its translation is CASSIMPRSNEQFF.